Shown below are 23 T cell receptor beta chains from a single sample sequenced in a study of T cell repertoires in cytomegalovirus infection. TCRdb ran MiXCR on the reads and lists one entry per CDR3 protein. The sample has 740,000 or so distinct CDR3 sequences, roughly a third seen once; the top ten hold 2.8%. Sequenced sample: PBMCs. These receptors all stem from a human donor in good health (CMV status not recorded). Some clones in this sample may be carry-over from other donors' samples.

V gene TRBV6-6 combines with J gene TRBJ2-1, with D maybe TRBD2 (6 bases). The length of the CDR3 is 13 residues. Per the germline V gene, CDR1 is MNHNY and CDR2 is SVGAGI (reference sequence). V gave up 10 bases and J gave up 2 bases, with 12 bases separating them. As DNA, the CDR3 is TGTGCCATAGAAGCGGGTCCCTACAATGAGCAGTTCTTC. Its protein product is CAIEAGPYNEQFF.

The genes are TRBV28 and TRBJ2-1; 15 bases are a match to TRBD2. The CDR3 totals 19 residues. CDR1 MDHEN and CDR2 SYDVKM come from the germline V gene. V lost 5 bases and J lost 0; bases outside the gene matches: 8. Here the CDR3 reads CASSPPGLAGGTSYNEQFF. The DNA for the CDR3 is TGTGCCAGCAGTCCACCGGGACTAGCGGGGGGAACCTCCTACAATGAGCAGTTCTTC.

This chain connects TRBV18 to TRBJ2-7, with D possibly being TRBD1 (6 bases). From germline, CDR1 is KGHSH and CDR2 LQKENI. The CDR3 runs 12 residues. V lost 6 bases and J lost 5, with 11 bases in between. The CDR3: CASSTTGNEQYF. The CDR3, as DNA: TGTGCCAGCTCGACGACAGGTAACGAGCAGTACTTC. Full variable domain (missing parts from reference TRBV18 and TRBJ2-7): NAGVMQNPRHLVRRRGQEARLRCSPMKGHSHVYWYRQLPEEGLKFMVYLQKENIIDESGMPKERFSAEFPKEGPSILRIQQVVRGDSAAYFCASSTTGNEQYFGPGTRLTVT.

The chain combines TRBV7-2 with TRBJ2-4; 9 bases match TRBD1. The ends lost 1 base at V and 6 bases at J; junction bases unmatched: 4. The germline V gene has CDR1 SGHTA and CDR2 FQGNSA. The CDR3 runs 15 residues. CDR3 region: CASSLEGTGRNIQYF. DNA of the CDR3: TGTGCCAGCAGCTTAGAAGGGACAGGGAGAAACATTCAGTACTTC.

For this clonotype: Mismatch with germline at one junction end may stem from a read error. The V and J genes are TRBV2 and TRBJ1-5; D not resolved. The germline V gene encodes CDR1 SNHLY and CDR2 FYNNEI. The CDR3 totals 15 residues. CDR3 amino acids: CASSSQDSSNQPKHF. The CDR3 DNA is TGTGCCAGCAGTTCTCAGGACTCTAGCAATCAGCCCAAGCATTTT.

Details on this clonotype: A single base separates this from a much larger clone, so it may be a read error. The conserved closing phenylalanine or tryptophan is absent in this CDR3, likely reflecting a read error. V usage is TRBV7-2 and J usage is TRBJ2-7; 9 bases line up with TRBD1. The CDR3 extends over 14 amino acids. The germline V gene encodes CDR1 SGHTA and CDR2 FQGNSA. The CDR3 sequence is CASSIADRGHEQYL. CDR3 nucleotide sequence: TGTGCCAGCAGCATAGCGGACAGGGGCCACGAGCAGTACTTA.

This clonotype was recorded at least ten times. This sequence joins TRBV24-1 and TRBJ2-7, with TRBD1 matching 8 bases. The CDR3 runs to 14 residues. V lost 5 bases and J lost 3; bases outside the gene matches: 5. Germline values: CDR1 KGHDR, CDR2 SFDVKD. The CDR3 region is CATSASQGDYEQYF. CDR3 nucleotides: TGTGCCACCAGTGCCTCACAGGGGGACTACGAGCAGTACTTC.

The sample holds a few counts of this clonotype. The chain couples TRBV24-1 to TRBJ2-1; D possibly uses TRBD1 or TRBD2 (6 bases each). Germline CDR1 is KGHDR and CDR2 is SFDVKD. The CDR3 loop spans 19 amino acids. Deletions cut 2 bases from V and 4 bases from J, with 23 bases between. The CDR3 loop reads CATSDWLGPTGTGYNEQFF. The CDR3 DNA sequence: TGTGCCACCAGTGATTGGTTGGGGCCTACAGGGACTGGGTACAATGAGCAGTTCTTC.

This clonotype was seen only a few times. J is TRBJ2-3 and V is TRBV28; 9 bases match TRBD2. This CDR3 is built from 15 residues. The V and J ends lost 6 bases and 4 bases, in that order; junction bases with no gene match: 8. The V gene's germline CDR1 is MDHEN and CDR2 SYDVKM. This chain's CDR3 is CASSIGLAHADTQYF. The CDR3 DNA reads as TGTGCCAGCAGCATAGGACTAGCGCATGCAGATACGCAGTATTTT.

This clonotype was observed once. The conserved final phenylalanine or tryptophan is absent from the CDR3, which likely points to a read error. The chain links TRBV28 to TRBJ1-2, with TRBD1 as a possible D gene (5 bases). V lost 2 bases, J lost 5 bases, and 15 bases lay in between. The CDR3 consists of 15 residues. CDR1 is MDHEN, CDR2 SYDVKM, per germline. This CDR3 reads CASSLSQGLGYGYTL. The CDR3 DNA sequence: TGTGCCAGCAGTTTAAGTCAGGGCCTCGGATATGGCTACACCTTA.

In this sample, this clonotype turned up many times. The rearrangement uses TRBV7-2 and TRBJ1-1; D gene unclear. The V gene's germline CDR1 is SGHTA and CDR2 FQGNSA. The CDR3 runs to 16 residues. Trimming pared 0 bases from V and 4 bases from J, leaving 15 bases between. The CDR3 DNA reads as TGTGCCAGCAGCTTAGCTAGGAGCACCCGTGGCACTGAAGCTTTCTTT. Its protein is CASSLARSTRGTEAFF.

This clonotype showed up just a few times. V usage is TRBV6-6 and J usage is TRBJ1-1; possible D gene TRBD1, 5 bases. This CDR3 spans 14 amino acids. Germline assignment: CDR1 MNHNY and CDR2 SVGAGI (reference sequence). Trimming removed 6 bases at V and 1 base at J, with 12 bases between. The CDR3 is CASRLQASNTEAFF. CDR3 bases: TGTGCCAGCAGACTACAGGCGTCGAACACTGAAGCTTTCTTT.

This clonotype was seen a handful of times. The rearrangement links TRBV4-1 to TRBJ2-1, with a weak D call TRBD2 (5 bases). Trimming pared 0 bases from V and 4 bases from J, leaving 10 bases between. Per the germline V gene, CDR1 is MGHRA and CDR2 is YSYEKL. This CDR3 contains 15 residues. CDR3: CASSQDRGQYNEQFF. Here the CDR3 DNA reads TGCGCCAGCAGCCAAGATCGCGGGCAATACAATGAGCAGTTCTTC.

This clonotype has more than one count but fewer than ten. The V call is TRBV19, the J call TRBJ1-2, with no clear D. Germline CDR1 LNHDA, CDR2 SQIVND (reference sequence). This CDR3 has 14 residues. The V gene lost 6 bases and the J gene lost 0 bases, with 11 bases spanning the gap. This chain's CDR3 is CASRAEPANYGYTF. The CDR3 nucleotides read TGTGCCAGTAGGGCAGAGCCAGCTAACTATGGCTACACCTTC.

This clonotype was counted between two and nine times. A read error may produce the germline difference seen at one junction end. The chain carries TRBV7-7 and TRBJ2-5, with D tentatively TRBD2 (6 bases). Germline CDR1 SSHAT, CDR2 FNYEAQ (reference sequence). This CDR3 has 15 amino acids. In DNA form, the CDR3 reads TGTGCTAGCAGCTCTGGGGGGACGGGTCAAGAGACCCAGTACTTC. Amino acids: CASSSGGTGQETQYF.

This clonotype was recorded a few times. The genes are TRBV14 and TRBJ2-3; 7 nucleotides align to TRBD1. This CDR3 has 14 residues. J gave up 2 bases and V 4 bases, and 3 bases lay outside the gene matches. CDR1 and CDR2 (germline): SGHDN, FVKESK. The CDR3 DNA reads TGTGCCAGCAGCCGGGGACAGCACACAGATACGCAGTATTTT. It encodes CASSRGQHTDTQYF.

The rearrangement joins TRBV19 to TRBJ1-5; TRBD1 aligns across 8 bases. CDR3 length equals 16 residues. V lost 3 bases, J lost 1 base, and 5 bases stayed unmatched. Germline CDR1 and CDR2: LNHDA and SQIVND (reference sequence). The CDR3 loop is CASSIQGAWSNQPQHF. The CDR3 nucleotides are TGTGCCAGTAGTATCCAGGGGGCGTGGAGCAATCAGCCCCAGCATTTT.

The J gene is TRBJ1-1, the V gene TRBV28; no clear D. Germline CDR1 is MDHEN and CDR2 is SYDVKM. V gave up 7 bases and J gave up 3 bases, with 6 bases separating them. The CDR3 sequence is 11 residues long. CDR3 amino acids: CASIGYTEAFF. CDR3 in DNA: TGTGCCAGCATAGGGTACACTGAAGCTTTCTTT. Full variable domain (remainder filled in from reference TRBV28 and TRBJ1-1): DVKVTQSSRYLVKRTGEKVFLECVQDMDHENMFWYRQDPGLGLRLIYFSYDVKMKEKGDIPEGYSVSREKKERFSLILESASTNQTSMYLCASIGYTEAFFGQGTRLTVV.

J is TRBJ2-7 and V is TRBV28; 9 positions agree with TRBD1. Germline trimming cut 3 bases from V and 5 bases from J; bases unmatched to any gene: 2. Germline V lookup: CDR1 MDHEN, CDR2 SYDVKM. The CDR3 contains 13 residues. In DNA, the CDR3 is TGTGCCAGCAGTTTCGACAGGGGGGACGAGCAGTACTTC. Amino acid sequence: CASSFDRGDEQYF.

The chain has TRBV28 and TRBJ2-5; 9 nucleotides line up with TRBD1. CDR3 length: 16 amino acids. The V gene end was trimmed by 0 bases and the J gene end by 5 bases; junction bases not matched to a gene: 7. CDR1 and CDR2 (germline): MDHEN, SYDVKM. The CDR3 DNA is TGTGCCAGCAGTTTATGGGGGACAGGGTCGAGGGAGACCCAGTACTTC. Translation gives CASSLWGTGSRETQYF.

The gene calls are TRBV6-5 and TRBJ2-1; 12 positions agree with TRBD2. The CDR3 totals 18 residues. The germline CDR1 and CDR2 sequences are MNHEY and SVGAGI. V lost 6 bases to trimming and J lost 0 bases; unmatched junction nucleotides: 9. The CDR3 loop is CASRREPTSGSSYNEQFF. The CDR3 nucleotides read TGTGCCAGCAGAAGGGAACCGACTAGCGGGAGCTCCTACAATGAGCAGTTCTTC.

J is TRBJ2-1 and V is TRBV2; no firm D call. CDR1 is SNHLY and CDR2 is FYNNEI in the germline V gene. Deletions cut 6 bases from V and 5 bases from J, with 11 bases between. CDR3 length: 13 residues. The CDR3 protein is CASRQRVHNEQFF. The CDR3, as DNA: TGTGCCAGCAGACAACGGGTCCACAATGAGCAGTTCTTC.

This clonotype has a count of ten or more. This chain uses TRBV7-2 with TRBJ2-3, with a possible D match to TRBD2 (6 bases). The germline CDR1 and CDR2 sequences are SGHTA and FQGNSA. The CDR3 extends over 15 amino acids. V dropped 5 bases and J dropped 2 bases, with 14 bases sitting between them. The CDR3, as DNA: TGTGCCAGCAGCGGGACCGGGAGACACACAGATACGCAGTATTTT. The encoded protein is CASSGTGRHTDTQYF.